The 30 T cell receptor beta chains below all came from one sample that was sequenced in a study of T cells in localized non-small cell lung cancer (dated by TCRdb to about 2020). The protocol used for the library was the immunoSEQ multiplex PCR assay. TCRdb took over this immuneACCESS table, retaining in-frame rearrangements with V and J assigned. Such tables are incomplete; in checked studies, under half of the missing clones stem from an unresolved V gene, and the remainder is unexplained. Present in this sample are about 53,000 clones, approximately 80% of which were seen just once. The ten largest clones represent about a sixth of the sample. The specimen comprised peripheral blood mononuclear cells, sampled before any cancer treatment. These receptor sequences come from a man aged 40 to 69 with stage III lung adenocarcinoma.

The chain uses TRBV19 and TRBJ1-1; D is uncertain. From germline, CDR1 is LNHDA and CDR2 SQIVND (reference sequence). The CDR3 has 13 residues. V gave up 3 bases and J gave up 3 bases, with 8 bases separating them. CDR3 sequence: CASSIVTHTEAFF. The CDR3 DNA sequence: TGTGCCAGTAGTATTGTGACACACACTGAAGCTTTCTTT.

This chain connects TRBV13 to TRBJ1-3; D unresolved. The germline V and J ends were trimmed by 4 bases and 0 bases, with 16 bases remaining between them. Germline assignment: CDR1 PRHDT and CDR2 FYEKMQ (reference sequence). This CDR3 contains 17 residues. Here the CDR3 reads CASSSYSRAISGNTIYF. For the CDR3, the DNA is TGTGCCAGCAGCTCCTACAGTCGGGCGATCTCTGGAAACACCATATATTTT.

This clone showed up just a few times. This chain uses TRBV12-5 with TRBJ2-3; no firm D call. The CDR3 spans 14 residues. Trimming shortened V by 1 base and J by 4 bases, and 9 bases separated the two germline ends. CDR1 and CDR2 from the germline V gene are LGHNT and FRNRAP. The CDR3 DNA is TGTGCTAGTGGTTTGGGCCTGCCGGCAGATACGCAGTATTTT. This codes for CASGLGLPADTQYF. Full variable domain (remainder filled in from reference TRBV12-5 and TRBJ2-3): DARVTQTPRHKVTEMGQEVTMRCQPILGHNTVFWYRQTMMQGLELLAYFRNRAPLDDSGMPKDRFSAEMPDATLATLKIQPSEPRDSAVYFCASGLGLPADTQYFGPGTRLTVL.

The rearrangement joins TRBV19 to TRBJ2-5, with D possibly matching TRBD1 (6 bases). CDR1 LNHDA and CDR2 SQIVND come from the germline V gene (reference sequence). The CDR3 has 14 amino acids. V lost 5 bases and J lost 4, with 14 bases in between. The CDR3 nucleotides read TGTGCCAGTAGTTCCTCCGGGACAAGAGAGACCCAGTACTTC. Translated, it gives CASSSSGTRETQYF.

The genes are TRBV5-1 and TRBJ2-5; 7 bases are shared with TRBD1. The junction had 12 bases not matched to a gene; V was cut back by 8 bases and J by 5 bases. Germline V gives CDR1 SGHRS, CDR2 YFSETQ. The CDR3 runs to 14 residues. For the CDR3, the DNA is TGCGCCAGTTTTCAAAATTGGGACAGTGAGACCCAGTACTTC. It encodes CASFQNWDSETQYF.

The chain uses TRBV7-9 and TRBJ1-4; D ambiguous. The CDR3 totals 11 residues. The V and J ends lost 5 bases and 5 bases respectively, with 3 bases between them. Germline CDR1 SEHNR, CDR2 FQNEAQ (reference sequence). The CDR3 is CASSENEKLFF. The CDR3 DNA reads TGTGCCAGCAGCGAGAATGAAAAACTGTTTTTT.

The chain couples TRBV10-3 to TRBJ2-5; D is unresolved. Germline V gene lookup returns CDR1 ENHRY and CDR2 SYGVKD. This CDR3 comprises 13 residues. Trimming removed 2 bases at V and 5 bases at J, with 9 bases between. The CDR3 loop reads CAISERPGETQYF. CDR3 DNA: TGTGCCATCAGTGAGAGGCCTGGGGAGACCCAGTACTTC.

The chain has TRBV4-2 and TRBJ2-5, with D hard to call. V dropped 1 base and J dropped 5 bases, with 8 bases sitting between them. The CDR3 spans 13 residues. Germline V lookup: CDR1 LGHNA, CDR2 YNFKEQ. The CDR3 sequence is CASSQALGETQYF. In DNA, the CDR3 is TGTGCCAGCAGCCAAGCGCTGGGGGAGACCCAGTACTTC.

The chain employs TRBV7-9 and TRBJ2-3; D unclear. V lost 3 bases, J lost 2 bases, and 3 bases lay in between. The CDR3 is 12 residues long. The germline V gene has CDR1 SEHNR and CDR2 FQNEAQ (reference sequence). CDR3 protein: CASSFDTDTQYF. CDR3 DNA sequence: TGTGCCAGCAGCTTTGACACAGATACGCAGTATTTT.

This chain uses TRBV9 with TRBJ2-1; D possibly matches TRBD1 or TRBD2 (5 bases each). CDR3 length: 16 residues. Trimming cost V 0 bases and J 2 bases, with 12 bases left between them. Per germline, CDR1 SGDLS and CDR2 YYNGEE. The CDR3 loop is CASSVEGTEAYNEQFF. CDR3 DNA: TGTGCCAGCAGCGTAGAAGGGACCGAAGCCTACAATGAGCAGTTCTTC. Drawing the rest from reference TRBV9 and TRBJ2-1, the complete variable domain is DSGVTQTPKHLITATGQRVTLRCSPRSGDLSVYWYQQSLDQGLQFLIQYYNGEERAKGNILERFSAQQFPDLHSELNLSSLELGDSALYFCASSVEGTEAYNEQFFGPGTRLTVL.

The chain's CDR3 is CASSPSGGSGNTIYF. In DNA form, the CDR3 reads TGTGCCAGCAGCCCCTCAGGGGGCTCTGGAAACACCATATATTTT. This sequence joins TRBV7-6 and TRBJ1-3; 7 bases agree with TRBD1. CDR3 size: 15 residues. V dropped 5 bases and J dropped 0; count of bases not matched to a gene: 4. Germline CDR1 reads SGHVS; CDR2 reads FNYEAQ. The full variable domain, in which reference TRBV7-6 and TRBJ1-3 provide the parts outside the CDR3, is GAGVSQSPRYKVTKRGQDVALRCDPISGHVSLYWYRQALGQGPEFLTYFNYEAQQDKSGLPNDRFSAERPEGSISTLTIQRTEQRDSAMYRCASSPSGGSGNTIYFGEGSWLTVV.

The chain has TRBV4-1 and TRBJ2-1; D ambiguous. V was pared by 1 base and J by 0 bases, with 10 bases between. The germline CDR1 and CDR2 sequences are MGHRA and YSYEKL. The CDR3 runs 16 residues. CDR3 DNA: TGCGCCAGCAGCCAAGGATCCGAGAGCTCCTACAATGAGCAGTTCTTC. Its protein is CASSQGSESSYNEQFF.

The CDR3 reads CAWSVRDLQETQYF. The CDR3 DNA sequence: TGTGCCTGGAGTGTTCGTGACTTACAAGAGACCCAGTACTTC. V usage is TRBV30 and J usage is TRBJ2-5, with unresolved D. This CDR3 comprises 14 residues. Trimming took 0 bases from V and 2 from J, leaving 10 bases between them. CDR1 and CDR2 from the germline V gene are GTSNPN and SVGIG (reference sequence). The whole variable domain, filled in from reference TRBV30 and TRBJ2-5, reads SQTIHQWPATLVQPVGSPLSLECTVEGTSNPNLYWYRQAAGRGLQLLFYSVGIGQISSEVPQNLSASRPQDRQFILSSKKLLLSDSGFYLCAWSVRDLQETQYFGPGTRLLVL.

CDR3 nucleotides: TGTGCCATCAGTGAGTCGACAGGCCGCTACCCTAATGAAAAACTGTTTTTT. This translates into CAISESTGRYPNEKLFF. The chain has TRBV10-3 and TRBJ1-4; weak D call: TRBD1 (6 bases). The CDR3 sequence is 17 residues long. CDR1 is ENHRY, CDR2 SYGVKD, per germline. The ends were cut back, 0 bases at V and 3 bases at J, with 14 bases in the middle.

As regards this clone: At one boundary the junction diverges from the germline segment, which might be a read error. The V and J genes are TRBV6-1 and TRBJ1-2, with 9 bases matching TRBD1. Germline lookup yields CDR1 MNHNS and CDR2 SASEGT. This CDR3 has 16 amino acids. The CDR3: CAISGGPGTGTAGYTF. The CDR3 DNA reads as TGTGCCATCAGTGGGGGTCCCGGGACAGGGACGGCTGGCTACACCTTC.

The V gene is TRBV4-3, the J gene TRBJ2-1; 9 bases map to TRBD1. Germline V CDR1 and CDR2: LGHNA, YSLEER. The CDR3 contains 16 residues. V was clipped by 0 bases and J by 8 bases; unmatched bases: 8. The CDR3 region is CASSQDYGTGRYEQFF. CDR3 in DNA: TGCGCCAGCAGCCAAGATTACGGGACAGGGAGGTATGAGCAGTTCTTC.

This chain connects TRBV11-2 to TRBJ1-1, with TRBD1 as a possible D gene (5 bases). This CDR3 is built from 16 residues. Germline loops: CDR1 SGHAT, CDR2 FQNNGV. Trimming removed 4 bases from V and 1 base from J, with 16 bases in between. CDR3 region: CASSSVTPGRNTEAFF. The CDR3 DNA reads TGTGCCAGCAGCTCCGTAACCCCAGGGAGGAACACTGAAGCTTTCTTT.

This chain links TRBV6-5 with TRBJ2-1, with 8 bases that match TRBD1. Trimming at V came to 5 bases and at J to 7 bases, leaving 10 bases not matched to a gene. Germline V gene lookup returns CDR1 MNHEY and CDR2 SVGAGI. The CDR3 is made up of 15 amino acids. CDR3: CASSTRDRWTNEQFF. The CDR3 region has the DNA TGTGCCAGCAGTACCCGGGACAGGTGGACGAATGAGCAGTTCTTC.

J is TRBJ2-2 and V is TRBV4-1; D is perhaps TRBD2 (6 bases). CDR3 size: 17 residues. Per the germline V gene, CDR1 is MGHRA and CDR2 is YSYEKL. Deletions cut 0 bases from V and 2 bases from J, with 13 bases between. CDR3 loop: CASSQELGLINTGELFF. For the CDR3, the DNA is TGCGCCAGCAGCCAAGAGTTGGGACTGATAAACACCGGGGAGCTGTTTTTT.

The CDR3 DNA is TGTGCCAGCAGCCCGAGAGTGTCCAGGGGAGGCTATGAGCAGTTCTTC. Its protein product is CASSPRVSRGGYEQFF. J is TRBJ2-1 and V is TRBV11-3, with D possibly being TRBD1 or TRBD2 (6 bases each). V lost 5 bases and J 8 bases, leaving 22 bases between the germline ends. Germline V gene lookup returns CDR1 SGHNT and CDR2 YENEEA. The length of the CDR3 is 16 residues. The complete variable domain, with remaining parts taken from reference TRBV11-3 and TRBJ2-1, reads EAGVVQSPRYKIIEKKQPVAFWCNPISGHNTLYWYLQNLGQGPELLIRYENEEAVDDSQLPKDRFSAERLKGVDSTLKIQPAELGDSAVYLCASSPRVSRGGYEQFFGPGTRLTVL.

J is TRBJ2-1 and V is TRBV18, with D perhaps TRBD1 or TRBD2 (6 bases each). The CDR3 is 16 residues long. Germline CDR1 KGHSH, CDR2 LQKENI. The V gene lost 0 bases and the J gene lost 5 bases, with 14 bases spanning the gap. The CDR3, as DNA: TGTGCCAGCTCACCACCGGCCGGGGGCCAGCACAATGAGCAGTTCTTC. It codes for CASSPPAGGQHNEQFF.

The chain joins TRBV27 to TRBJ2-7; 9 bases are a match to TRBD2. Germline V gene lookup returns CDR1 MNHEY and CDR2 SMNVEV (reference sequence). Unmatched junction bases numbered 4, after V lost 8 bases and J lost 2 bases. CDR3 length: 13 residues. The CDR3 DNA reads TGTGCCAGCTCTAGCGGGGCCCCCTACGAGCAGTACTTC. Its protein product is CASSSGAPYEQYF.

This clone was observed a few times. This chain links TRBV7-9 with TRBJ2-3, with TRBD2 as a possible D gene (5 bases). V was trimmed by 5 bases and J by 2 bases, leaving 14 bases between them. CDR1 is SEHNR and CDR2 is FQNEAQ in the germline V gene (reference sequence). The length of the CDR3 is 15 residues. This CDR3 is CASSPPWRATDTQYF. DNA of the CDR3: TGTGCCAGCAGCCCCCCCTGGCGGGCCACAGATACGCAGTATTTT.

This clone was recorded only once. V and J are TRBV6-5 and TRBJ2-7; 10 positions agree with TRBD2. Germline V lookup: CDR1 MNHEY, CDR2 SVGAGI. The CDR3 contains 16 residues. The J segment lost 2 bases and the V segment lost 0 bases, leaving 4 bases of the junction unmatched. CDR3 in amino acids: CASSYSFTSGAYEQYF. The CDR3 region has the DNA TGTGCCAGCAGTTACTCGTTCACTAGCGGGGCCTACGAGCAGTACTTC.

This clone occurred once. The chain recombines TRBV6-1 with TRBJ2-2; D may be TRBD2 (6 bases). Germline CDR1 and CDR2: MNHNS and SASEGT. The CDR3 is 13 residues long. The V and J ends lost 6 bases and 1 base respectively, with 6 bases between them. The CDR3 loop reads CASSGRNTGELFF. As DNA, the CDR3 is TGTGCCAGCAGCGGGAGGAACACCGGGGAGCTGTTTTTT.

Only one count was recorded for this clone. DNA of the CDR3: TGTGCCAGCAGCCAAGGGGGAGCCAACACCGGGGAGCTGTTTTTT. The encoded protein is CASSQGGANTGELFF. V and J are TRBV7-9 and TRBJ2-2; tentatively, D is TRBD1 (6 bases). In germline, CDR1 is SEHNR, CDR2 FQNEAQ (reference sequence). The CDR3 runs 15 residues. V was clipped by 5 bases and J by 2 bases, with 12 bases between them.

The rearrangement links TRBV2 to TRBJ2-2; 7 positions match TRBD2. V lost 0 bases and J lost 2; bases outside the gene matches: 15. The CDR3 totals 20 residues. CDR1 and CDR2 (germline): SNHLY, FYNNEI. CDR3 residues: CASSEALYVVTSSNTGELFF. The CDR3 coding sequence is TGTGCCAGCAGTGAAGCGCTTTACGTAGTGACTAGCTCAAACACCGGGGAGCTGTTTTTT.

This clone was seen just once. This chain links TRBV7-2 with TRBJ2-4; 8 nucleotides line up with TRBD2. This CDR3 region has 16 residues. Germline trimming cut 3 bases from V and 7 bases from J; bases unmatched to any gene: 11. Germline assignment: CDR1 SGHTA and CDR2 FQGNSA. The CDR3 coding sequence is TGTGCCAGCAGCTTGGGATTTCTAGCGGGTGGGAACATTCAGTACTTC. It encodes CASSLGFLAGGNIQYF.

This clone was recorded at least ten times. V gene TRBV7-2 combines with J gene TRBJ2-5; 8 positions agree with TRBD1. CDR1 SGHTA and CDR2 FQGNSA come from the germline V gene. With 4 bases clipped from V and 1 base from J, the junction kept 8 bases outside the gene matches. The CDR3 has 16 residues. The CDR3, as DNA: TGTGCCAGCAGCTCCGGCCCGGACAGGGCCCAAGAGACCCAGTACTTC. Encoded protein: CASSSGPDRAQETQYF.

The J gene is TRBJ1-3, the V gene TRBV4-3, with D maybe TRBD1 (5 bases). CDR3 size: 15 residues. Between the trimmed V and J ends, which lost 0 bases and 2 bases, there was a span of 8 bases. Per the germline V gene, CDR1 is LGHNA and CDR2 is YSLEER. CDR3 coding DNA: TGCGCCAGCAGCCAAGATCGGGGGACTGGAAACACCATATATTTT. Translation: CASSQDRGTGNTIYF.